What follows is one T cell receptor (beta chain) and its context. The junction departs from germline at one end; a sequencing error may be responsible. The length of the CDR3 is 17 residues. Germline lookup yields CDR1 SEHNR and CDR2 FQNEAQ (reference sequence). The source of the sample is a study of T cells in Graves' hyperthyroidism and ophthalmopathy. What was amplified from RNA transcripts were TCR beta CDR3 regions. The study used the HTBI primer set for a first-round RT-PCR of the TCR CDR3. Using its own MiXCR run on the multiplex PCR reads, TCRdb lists one record per CDR3 protein. The sample carries 620,000 or so distinct CDR3 sequences, around 13% recorded once.

The receptor was isolated from a woman between 45 and 60 years old with Graves' ophthalmopathy. The source material was blood. This chain uses TRBV7-9 with TRBJ2-1; 12 nucleotides agree with TRBD2. CDR3 loop: CASSLLTSGSLYNERFF. The CDR3 nucleotides are TGTGCCAGCAGCTTACTGACTAGCGGGAGCCTCTACAATGAGCGGTTCTTC.